These 27 T cell receptor beta chains came from one sample sequenced in a study of identifying expanded T cells in peripheral blood (dated by TCRdb to the late 2010s). Library construction relied on the immunoSEQ multiplex PCR assay. This is the immuneACCESS table as TCRdb keeps it, with only in-frame sequences that have V and J called. A part of the clones is gone; compared with another copy, unresolved V genes explain less than half, and the rest is unexplained. The sample table holds roughly 100,000 clones, of which roughly 90% were seen once. Clones ranked in the top ten supply around 17% of the sample. Sequences were obtained from blood. The receptors derive from a person between 18 and 69 years old in good health.

The V call is TRBV5-6, the J call TRBJ2-7; D gene unclear. Deletions cut 8 bases from V and 2 bases from J, with 17 bases between. This CDR3 contains 14 residues. In germline, CDR1 is SGHDT, CDR2 YYEEEE. CDR3 sequence: CASHKHLPPYEQYF. CDR3 DNA: TGTGCCAGTCATAAACATCTGCCGCCCTACGAGCAGTACTTC.

Points on this clone: The junction shows a germline mismatch at one end, possibly a read error. V is TRBV5-5 and J is TRBJ1-4; TRBD1 matches at 7 bases. This CDR3 is 14 amino acids long. Per the germline V gene, CDR1 is SGHKS and CDR2 is YYEKEE (reference sequence). The CDR3 here is CASSQDTGDEKLFF. In DNA, the CDR3 is TGCGCCAGCAGCCAGGACACAGGGGACGAAAAACTGTTTTTT.

The V call is TRBV4-3, the J call TRBJ2-2; 9 bases line up with TRBD2. This CDR3 region has 18 residues. V was pared by 2 bases and J by 4 bases, with 11 bases of the junction left unmatched. Germline V gives CDR1 LGHNA, CDR2 YSLEER. CDR3: CASSQLSTPAGGTGELFF. CDR3 DNA sequence: TGCGCCAGCAGCCAACTGTCGACCCCAGCGGGGGGCACCGGGGAGCTGTTTTTT.

The V and J genes are TRBV7-2 and TRBJ1-2; tentatively, D is TRBD1 (5 bases). CDR3 length: 15 amino acids. The germline gives CDR1 SGHTA, CDR2 FQGNSA. Trimming took 1 base from V and 5 from J, leaving 14 bases between them. The CDR3 loop reads CASSLGLGPWYGYTF. CDR3 in DNA: TGTGCCAGCAGCTTAGGGCTGGGACCCTGGTATGGCTACACCTTC.

The V gene is TRBV23-1, the J gene TRBJ2-1; TRBD2 might be the D (6 bases). TRBV23-1 is noted as an ORF with a role that remains uncertain. Trimming removed 3 bases at V and 6 bases at J, with 21 bases between. The CDR3 runs 17 residues. The chain's CDR3 is CASSHTSPGLASNEQFF. CDR3 coding DNA: TGCGCCAGCAGTCACACTTCCCCGGGACTCGCAAGCAATGAGCAGTTCTTC.

This sequence joins TRBV4-3 and TRBJ2-7; D assignment may be TRBD1 or TRBD2 (6 bases each). Trimming took off 0 bases at V and 3 bases at J, with 12 bases between the two ends. Germline values: CDR1 LGHNA, CDR2 YSLEER. The length of the CDR3 is 15 residues. CDR3 sequence (DNA): TGCGCCAGCAGCCAAGAGCCCAGGGGAGGCTACGAGCAGTACTTC. Protein: CASSQEPRGGYEQYF.

This clone was picked up one time. V and J are TRBV4-1 and TRBJ1-2; D perhaps matches TRBD1 (5 bases). V lost 1 base and J lost 4, with 13 bases in between. Germline assignment: CDR1 MGHRA and CDR2 YSYEKL. CDR3 length: 15 amino acids. The CDR3 sequence is CASSQAISGSYGYTF. The CDR3 nucleotides read TGCGCCAGCAGCCAAGCTATTTCAGGGTCCTATGGCTACACCTTC.

The genes are TRBV11-3 and TRBJ2-1, with D possibly TRBD2 on 5 matching bases. V was shortened by 0 bases and J by 8 bases, with 11 bases between the two germline ends. The CDR3 is 14 amino acids. Germline-derived CDR1 and CDR2 are SGHNT and YENEEA. The CDR3 DNA follows: TGTGCCAGCAGCTTAGAGGTAGGCGGGCATGAGCAGTTCTTC. This gives the protein CASSLEVGGHEQFF.

The rearrangement joins TRBV7-7 to TRBJ2-5, with TRBD1 identical over 7 bases. The junction had 5 bases not matched to a gene; V was cut back by 6 bases and J by 4 bases. The CDR3 sequence is 13 residues long. Germline V gene lookup returns CDR1 SSHAT and CDR2 FNYEAQ (reference sequence). The CDR3 sequence is CASSPRTGETQYF. CDR3 coding DNA: TGTGCCAGCAGTCCTAGGACAGGAGAGACCCAGTACTTC.

This chain uses TRBV6-5 with TRBJ2-7; D gene uncertain. V was trimmed by 6 bases and J by 2 bases, leaving 17 bases between them. Per the germline V gene, CDR1 is MNHEY and CDR2 is SVGAGI. The CDR3 is 15 residues long. CDR3 amino acids: CASRPAMSAAYEQYF. The CDR3 DNA reads as TGTGCCAGCAGGCCTGCCATGTCCGCGGCCTACGAGCAGTACTTC.

CDR3 nucleotides: TGTGCCAGCAGTGTTCAGGGACACACTGAAGCTTTCTTT. Its protein is CASSVQGHTEAFF. The V and J genes are TRBV6-1 and TRBJ1-1; D possibly corresponds to TRBD1 (5 bases). CDR1 is MNHNS and CDR2 is SASEGT in the germline V gene. The CDR3 is 13 amino acids. V was clipped by 4 bases and J by 3 bases, with 9 bases between them.

The chain is built from TRBV6-5 and TRBJ2-7; possible D gene TRBD1, 5 bases. The ends were cut back, 6 bases at V and 0 bases at J, with 12 bases in the middle. This CDR3 spans 14 amino acids. In germline, CDR1 is MNHEY, CDR2 SVGAGI. CDR3 DNA: TGTGCCAGCAGCTCGACAGAAACCTCCTACGAGCAGTACTTC. This encodes CASSSTETSYEQYF.

The gene calls are TRBV7-9 and TRBJ2-2; no clear D. Germline CDR1 is SEHNR and CDR2 is FQNEAQ (reference sequence). Trimming stripped 4 bases from V and 3 bases from J, with 12 bases between. The CDR3 has 15 residues. The DNA of the CDR3 is TGTGCCAGCAGCTCCGCCCGCTCGGACACCGGGGAGCTGTTTTTT. Encoded protein: CASSSARSDTGELFF.

The rearrangement joins TRBV9 to TRBJ1-1; 9 positions match TRBD1. V gave up 3 bases and J gave up 5 bases; unmatched junction bases: 5. Germline CDR1 SGDLS, CDR2 YYNGEE. The CDR3 runs 14 residues. In DNA form, the CDR3 reads TGTGCCAGCAGCGGAAGGGACAGGGTTACTGAAGCTTTCTTT. This gives the protein CASSGRDRVTEAFF.

The V call is TRBV7-2, the J call TRBJ1-5; TRBD1 might be the D (5 bases). V lost 7 bases to trimming and J lost 8 bases, with 18 bases between them. The CDR3 runs to 14 residues. Germline V gene lookup returns CDR1 SGHTA and CDR2 FQGNSA. This chain's CDR3 is CASTLGTQREPQHF. CDR3 in DNA: TGTGCCAGCACTTTGGGGACCCAGAGAGAGCCCCAGCATTTT.

The chain uses TRBV11-2 and TRBJ2-7; TRBD1 matches at 7 bases. Germline V gene sequence: CDR1 SGHAT, CDR2 FQNNGV. The CDR3 loop spans 13 amino acids. V dropped 7 bases and J dropped 0; count of bases not matched to a gene: 3. The DNA for the CDR3 is TGTGCCAGCATGAAGGGGGCCTCCTACGAGCAGTACTTC. As protein: CASMKGASYEQYF.

The chain carries TRBV27 and TRBJ2-4; D may be TRBD1 or TRBD2 (5 bases each). Trimming removed 7 bases at V and 1 base at J, with 8 bases between. Germline lookup yields CDR1 MNHEY and CDR2 SMNVEV (reference sequence). The CDR3 length is 13 residues. The CDR3 loop is CASTGPAKNIQYF. The DNA for the CDR3 is TGTGCCAGCACGGGGCCTGCCAAAAACATTCAGTACTTC.

The V call is TRBV2, the J call TRBJ2-2; 7 bases fit TRBD2. Germline CDR1 SNHLY, CDR2 FYNNEI. With V trimmed by 3 bases and J by 1 base, 2 bases remained unmatched. CDR3 size: 15 residues. The CDR3 loop reads CASSDRGGNTGELFF. The CDR3 bases are TGTGCCAGCAGTGATCGCGGGGGGAACACCGGGGAGCTGTTTTTT. Based on the CDR3 plus reference TRBV2 and TRBJ2-2, the full variable domain is EPEVTQTPSHQVTQMGQEVILRCVPISNHLYFYWYRQILGQKVEFLVSFYNNEISEKSEIFDDQFSVERPDGSNFTLKIRSTKLEDSAMYFCASSDRGGNTGELFFGEGSRLTVL.

V gene TRBV4-3 combines with J gene TRBJ2-7; D possibly corresponds to TRBD1 (6 bases). The CDR3 extends over 15 amino acids. In germline, CDR1 is LGHNA, CDR2 YSLEER. V was shortened by 0 bases and J by 0 bases, with 9 bases between the two germline ends. The CDR3 DNA reads as TGCGCCAGCAGCCAAGATAGGGACATCTCCTACGAGCAGTACTTC. Protein sequence: CASSQDRDISYEQYF.

V gene TRBV14 combines with J gene TRBJ2-5, with D possibly being TRBD1 or TRBD2 (6 bases each). CDR1 is SGHDN, CDR2 FVKESK, per germline. This CDR3 is built from 15 residues. With 0 bases removed from V and 5 bases from J, the gap between germline ends came to 13 bases. This CDR3 is CASSQDRGLKETQYF. The CDR3 DNA follows: TGTGCCAGCAGCCAAGATCGGGGGCTGAAGGAGACCCAGTACTTC.

The chain uses TRBV18 and TRBJ2-2, with D possibly being TRBD1 (6 bases). The CDR3 runs to 15 residues. Germline V gene sequence: CDR1 KGHSH, CDR2 LQKENI. V lost 2 bases and J 3 bases, leaving 10 bases between the germline ends. CDR3 sequence: CASSPGGADTGELFF. The DNA of the CDR3 is TGTGCCAGCTCACCAGGGGGCGCGGACACCGGGGAGCTGTTTTTT.

This clone has just a few counts. The gene calls are TRBV28 and TRBJ2-7, with 8 bases that match TRBD1. The CDR3 totals 12 residues. Germline V gene sequence: CDR1 MDHEN, CDR2 SYDVKM. V shed 8 bases, J shed 5 bases, and the junction held 5 bases outside the gene matches. CDR3 region: CASGQGSDEQYF. In nucleotides, the CDR3 is TGTGCCAGCGGACAGGGATCCGACGAGCAGTACTTC.

The chain has TRBV7-7 and TRBJ2-1; D is possibly TRBD1 (6 bases). This CDR3 region has 15 residues. CDR1 is SSHAT and CDR2 is FNYEAQ in the germline V gene (reference sequence). V lost 5 bases and J lost 0, with 11 bases in between. CDR3 sequence reads: CASSPGTPSYNEQFF. CDR3 bases: TGTGCCAGCAGCCCCGGGACACCCTCCTACAATGAGCAGTTCTTC.

The chain uses TRBV28 and TRBJ1-2; 12 bases match TRBD1. The CDR3 is 15 residues long. The junction had 11 bases not matched to a gene; V was cut back by 7 bases and J by 8 bases. In germline, CDR1 is MDHEN, CDR2 SYDVKM. For the CDR3, the DNA is TGTGCCAGCACCGAACCGCCGGGGACAGGGGGCGGCTACACCTTC. Its translation: CASTEPPGTGGGYTF.

The chain carries TRBV5-1 and TRBJ1-2, with 10 bases aligning to TRBD1. Germline V gene lookup returns CDR1 SGHRS and CDR2 YFSETQ. With V trimmed by 4 bases and J by 8 bases, 2 bases remained unmatched. The CDR3 contains 12 residues. As DNA, the CDR3 is TGCGCCAGCAGCGCGACAGGGGGCGGCTACACCTTC. This codes for CASSATGGGYTF.

The chain employs TRBV6-5 and TRBJ1-5, with D perhaps TRBD1 (5 bases). CDR1 and CDR2 from the germline V gene are MNHEY and SVGAGI. Trimming took off 0 bases at V and 4 bases at J, with 10 bases between the two ends. The CDR3 is made up of 15 amino acids. The CDR3 DNA sequence: TGTGCCAGCAGTTACTCAGGGGCAGCTAATCAGCCCCAGCATTTT. Its protein product is CASSYSGAANQPQHF.

This clone was seen once. The rearrangement uses TRBV10-3 and TRBJ2-3, with D possibly TRBD2 on 6 matching bases. The ends were cut back, 3 bases at V and 1 base at J, with 11 bases in the middle. Per germline, CDR1 ENHRY and CDR2 SYGVKD. The CDR3 spans 15 residues. Here the CDR3 reads CAISDPGVRTDTQYF. The CDR3 coding sequence is TGTGCCATCAGTGACCCGGGGGTCCGCACAGATACGCAGTATTTT.